This TCR beta chain was sequenced in a study of cytomegalovirus exposure and HLA in healthy donors. Primers for the PCR totalled 60 Vbeta and 13 Jbeta. Profiling relied on immunoSEQ multiplex PCR, and the TCRdb table lists in-frame clones only, not all of them. In all, the sample yields more than 100,000 clones. Points on this clone: Its antigen is currently unknown.

Study results and limitations: As a later analysis showed, several of the most significant clusters appeared to be linked to common viral pathogens. 87-base-pair reads could not separate some V segments, including TRBV6-2 and TRBV6-3.

V dropped 4 bases and J dropped 6; count of bases not matched to a gene: 7. The V gene's germline CDR1 is SGHRS and CDR2 YFSETQ. This CDR3 has 14 residues. The rearrangement uses TRBV5-1 and TRBJ1-1, with 9 bases fitting TRBD1. Sequenced input: PBMCs. This clonotype was sampled from a woman aged 40 to 50 in good health and CMV-seronegative. The CDR3 region is CASSDTGGSAEAFF. The CDR3 DNA reads TGCGCCAGCAGCGATACAGGGGGCAGCGCTGAAGCTTTCTTT.